The 21 T cell receptor beta chains presented below share a single source sample, sequenced in a study of blood T cell repertoires in COVID-19. The repertoire was sequenced with immunoSEQ multiplex PCR; TCRdb's copy has only in-frame clones and lacks some. The repertoire holds about 480,000 clones, with roughly 85% as singletons. The sample was PBMCs or T cells enriched from blood (not recorded which). All receptors come from a young woman with acute COVID-19.

J is TRBJ2-6 and V is TRBV28; D perhaps matches TRBD2 (5 bases). CDR1 is MDHEN and CDR2 is SYDVKM in the germline V gene. CDR3 length equals 18 residues. V lost 0 bases to trimming and J lost 0 bases, with 12 bases between them. This chain's CDR3 is CASSLWDLAGSGANVLTF. The DNA for the CDR3 is TGTGCCAGCAGTTTATGGGACTTGGCAGGCTCTGGGGCCAACGTCCTGACTTTC.

The rearrangement uses TRBV10-3 and TRBJ1-2, with 9 nucleotides matching TRBD1. The CDR3 has 14 amino acids. Trimming at V came to 3 bases and at J to 8 bases, leaving 7 bases not matched to a gene. Germline CDR1 ENHRY, CDR2 SYGVKD. CDR3 nucleotides: TGTGCCATCAGTGAACGGGACAGGGATTACGGCTACACCTTC. Its translation is CAISERDRDYGYTF.

This rearrangement joins TRBV30 to TRBJ2-1; 8 positions agree with TRBD2. CDR3 size: 13 residues. V lost 5 bases, J lost 4 bases, and 4 bases stayed unmatched. The germline V gene has CDR1 GTSNPN and CDR2 SVGIG (reference sequence). In DNA, the CDR3 is TGTGCCTGGGGGAGCGGGAGTTACAATGAGCAGTTCTTC. This codes for CAWGSGSYNEQFF.

The chain employs TRBV19 and TRBJ2-1; 13 bases are a match to TRBD2. The CDR3 consists of 18 residues. V shed 0 bases and J 5 bases; nucleotides not matched to a gene: 7. Germline CDR1 and CDR2: LNHDA and SQIVND (reference sequence). The CDR3 coding sequence is TGTGCCAGTAGTATAGATAGTCCGGGACTAGCGGGGAACAATGAGCAGTTCTTC. Protein: CASSIDSPGLAGNNEQFF.

The chain combines TRBV27 with TRBJ1-6; 7 positions agree with TRBD1. The V segment lost 3 bases and the J segment 9 bases; nucleotides outside the gene matches: 5. The CDR3 sequence is 14 residues long. Germline V gives CDR1 MNHEY, CDR2 SMNVEV (reference sequence). The DNA for the CDR3 is TGTGCCAGCAGTTTGACAGGGTCTGGTTCACCCCTCCACTTT. It translates to CASSLTGSGSPLHF.

This sequence joins TRBV7-9 and TRBJ2-1; the D gene is possibly TRBD1 (5 bases). In germline, CDR1 is SEHNR, CDR2 FQNEAQ (reference sequence). The ends were cut back, 7 bases at V and 10 bases at J, with 14 bases in the middle. This CDR3 spans 12 amino acids. The CDR3 coding sequence is TGTGCCAGCACCAAGACAGCACAGGAGCAGTTCTTC. Amino acids: CASTKTAQEQFF.

The chain employs TRBV19 and TRBJ1-2, with D perhaps matching TRBD1 (5 bases). Germline lookup yields CDR1 LNHDA and CDR2 SQIVND (reference sequence). The V gene lost 3 bases and the J gene lost 8 bases, with 13 bases spanning the gap. The CDR3 length is 13 residues. The CDR3 here is CASSMGHYRGYTF. CDR3 nucleotides: TGTGCCAGTAGTATGGGGCACTACAGAGGCTACACCTTC.

With respect to this clone: Because the CDR3's place on the DNA is in doubt, the DNA is left out and the CDR3 is given as listed by TCRdb. CDR3 amino acids: CASSNPWASGNTGELFF. J is TRBJ2-2 and V is TRBV21-1; the D call TRBD2 from the table was never checked on the DNA. TRBV21-1 is deemed a pseudogene. The CDR3 numbers 17 amino acids, ends counted.

This chain links TRBV6-1 with TRBJ1-4; D is possibly TRBD1 (6 bases). Germline lookup yields CDR1 MNHNS and CDR2 SASEGT. Trimming cost V 4 bases and J 5 bases, with 11 bases left between them. The CDR3 length is 14 residues. The CDR3 DNA sequence: TGTGCCAGCAGTGTCCGCAGGGGAAATGAAAAACTGTTTTTT. Translated, it gives CASSVRRGNEKLFF.

The chain joins TRBV3-1 (or the pseudogene TRBV3-2) to TRBJ1-2; D is perhaps TRBD1 (6 bases). V was pared by 3 bases and J by 8 bases, with 16 bases between. The CDR3 length is 14 residues. Per germline, CDR1 LGHDT and CDR2 YNNKEL (reference sequence). Here the CDR3 reads CASSHGQPPYGYTF. The CDR3, as DNA: TGTGCCAGCAGCCACGGACAGCCGCCTTACGGCTACACCTTC.

This clone was counted between two and nine times. The gene calls are TRBV19 and TRBJ1-2; weak D call: TRBD1 (6 bases). This CDR3 has 12 residues. In germline, CDR1 is LNHDA, CDR2 SQIVND (reference sequence). Trimming removed 4 bases from V and 6 bases from J, with 9 bases in between. CDR3: CASSTGVNGYTF. In DNA form, the CDR3 reads TGTGCCAGTAGTACAGGGGTAAATGGCTACACCTTC.

This clone has a single count. One base away lies a much larger clone, so this may be a sequencing read error. Other DNA sequences in the same sample also yield this CDR3. The V and J genes are TRBV7-9 and TRBJ1-2, with TRBD1 matching over 8 bases. The V gene's germline CDR1 is SEHNR and CDR2 FQNEAQ (reference sequence). CDR3 length equals 13 residues. The junction had 0 bases not matched to a gene; V was cut back by 1 base and J by 5 bases. The CDR3 sequence: CASSLGTGYGYTF. The CDR3 bases are TGTGCCAGCAGCTTAGGGACAGGGTATGGCTACACCTTC.

CDR3 protein: CASSEGQAGGTDTQYF. The DNA for the CDR3 is TGTGCCAGCAGTGAAGGTCAGGCGGGGGGCACAGATACGCAGTATTTT. This sequence joins TRBV2 and TRBJ2-3, with TRBD2 matching 7 bases. CDR3 size: 16 residues. Germline loops: CDR1 SNHLY, CDR2 FYNNEI. Unmatched junction bases numbered 5, after V lost 1 base and J lost 1 base.

The rearrangement joins TRBV24-1 to TRBJ2-1; 10 nucleotides agree with TRBD1. Germline V gives CDR1 KGHDR, CDR2 SFDVKD. CDR3 length: 16 amino acids. Trimming removed 3 bases from V and 5 bases from J; junction bases left unmatched: 6. CDR3 region: CATSDATGTGDNEQFF. In nucleotides, the CDR3 is TGTGCCACCAGTGATGCGACCGGGACAGGGGACAATGAGCAGTTCTTC.

V and J are TRBV28 and TRBJ1-2; D not certain. V dropped 1 base and J dropped 7 bases, with 7 bases sitting between them. Germline V gene data show CDR1 as MDHEN and CDR2 as SYDVKM. The CDR3 covers 12 residues. The DNA of the CDR3 is TGTGCCAGCAGTTTATCCACTAGTGGCTACACCTTC. It translates to CASSLSTSGYTF.

CDR3 in DNA: TGTGCCAGCAGCGTCTTGGCGGGAGGCCCAGGGGGTGAGCAGTTCTTC. Protein product: CASSVLAGGPGGEQFF. The V gene is TRBV9, the J gene TRBJ2-1; a weak D match, TRBD2 (8 bases). This CDR3 has 16 amino acids. Trimming removed 2 bases at V and 9 bases at J, with 21 bases between. Germline CDR1 reads SGDLS; CDR2 reads YYNGEE.

The rearrangement links TRBV3-1 (or the pseudogene TRBV3-2) to TRBJ2-5, with 14 positions matching TRBD2. The germline V gene has CDR1 LGHDT and CDR2 YNNKEL (reference sequence). Losses at the gene ends were 1 base for V and 1 base for J; bases not matched to a gene: 8. CDR3 length: 19 amino acids. The CDR3 DNA reads TGTGCCAGCAGCCAAGCCCTGACTAGCGGGGGGGACCCCCAAGAGACCCAGTACTTC. Amino acids: CASSQALTSGGDPQETQYF.

The gene calls are TRBV29-1 and TRBJ1-4; D is uncertain. There are 13 residues in the CDR3. CDR1 and CDR2 from the germline V gene are SQVTM and ANQGSEA. V was cut by 4 bases and J by 4 bases, with 10 bases left in between. The CDR3 loop reads CSVAERINEKLFF. The CDR3 region has the DNA TGCAGCGTTGCTGAGAGGATTAATGAAAAACTGTTTTTT.

This sequence joins TRBV19 and TRBJ1-1, with 8 bases that match TRBD1. The CDR3 runs 13 residues. V lost 3 bases and J lost 11; bases outside the gene matches: 8. Germline V gives CDR1 LNHDA, CDR2 SQIVND (reference sequence). The CDR3 sequence is CASSMSQGAPAFF. CDR3 sequence (DNA): TGTGCCAGTAGTATGAGTCAGGGGGCGCCGGCTTTCTTT.

J is TRBJ1-5 and V is TRBV19; the match to TRBD1 covers 10 bases. The CDR3 sequence is 16 residues long. Germline values: CDR1 LNHDA, CDR2 SQIVND (reference sequence). Trimming took 4 bases from V and 1 from J; bases not matched to a gene: 4. CDR3 sequence reads: CASSKGTGASNQPQHF. The CDR3 DNA follows: TGTGCCAGTAGTAAAGGGACAGGGGCGAGCAATCAGCCCCAGCATTTT.

Of note for this clone: Within the sample, other DNA sequences also encode this same CDR3. V gene TRBV27 combines with J gene TRBJ1-2; D possibly corresponds to TRBD1 (6 bases). V lost 3 bases, J lost 0 bases, and 8 bases lay in between. Germline CDR1 is MNHEY and CDR2 is SMNVEV (reference sequence). There are 14 residues in the CDR3. The CDR3, as DNA: TGTGCCAGCAGTTTGTCAGGGGCTAACTATGGCTACACCTTC. Amino acids: CASSLSGANYGYTF.